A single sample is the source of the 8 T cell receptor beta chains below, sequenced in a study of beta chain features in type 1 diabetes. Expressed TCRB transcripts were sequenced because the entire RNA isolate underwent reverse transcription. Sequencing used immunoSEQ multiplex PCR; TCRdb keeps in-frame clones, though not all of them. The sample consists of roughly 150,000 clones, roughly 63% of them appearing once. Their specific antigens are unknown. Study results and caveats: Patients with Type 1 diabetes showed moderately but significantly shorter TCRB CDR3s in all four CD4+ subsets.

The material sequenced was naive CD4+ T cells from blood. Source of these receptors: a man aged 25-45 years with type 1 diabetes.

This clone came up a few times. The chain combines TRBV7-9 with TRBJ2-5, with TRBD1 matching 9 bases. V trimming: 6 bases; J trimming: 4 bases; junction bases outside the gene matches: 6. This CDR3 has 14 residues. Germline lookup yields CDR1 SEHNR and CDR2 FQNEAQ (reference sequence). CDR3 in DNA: TGTGCCAGCAGAATGGGACAGGGCCCAGAGACCCAGTACTTC. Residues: CASRMGQGPETQYF.

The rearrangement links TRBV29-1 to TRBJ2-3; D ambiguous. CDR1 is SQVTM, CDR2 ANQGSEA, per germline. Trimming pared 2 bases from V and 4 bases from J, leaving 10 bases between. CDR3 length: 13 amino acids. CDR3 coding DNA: TGCAGCGTTGAAAGGACCTCGTCAGATACGCAGTATTTT. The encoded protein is CSVERTSSDTQYF.

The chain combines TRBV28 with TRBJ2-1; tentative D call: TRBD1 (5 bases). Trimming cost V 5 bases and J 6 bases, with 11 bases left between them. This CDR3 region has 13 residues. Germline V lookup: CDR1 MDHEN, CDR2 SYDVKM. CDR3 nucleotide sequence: TGTGCCAGCAGTCTCAGGGTCCCCAATGAGCAGTTCTTC. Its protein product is CASSLRVPNEQFF.

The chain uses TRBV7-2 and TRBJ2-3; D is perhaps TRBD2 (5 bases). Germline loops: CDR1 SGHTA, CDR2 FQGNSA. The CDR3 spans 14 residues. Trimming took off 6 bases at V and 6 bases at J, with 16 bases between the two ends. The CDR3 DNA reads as TGTGCCAGCAGGAGTAACTCAGGAGGCGATACGCAGTATTTT. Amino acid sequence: CASRSNSGGDTQYF. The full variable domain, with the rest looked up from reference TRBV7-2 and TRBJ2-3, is GAGVSQSPSNKVTEKGKDVELRCDPISGHTALYWYRQSLGQGLEFLIYFQGNSAPDKSGLPSDRFSAERTGGSVSTLTIQRTQQEDSAVYLCASRSNSGGDTQYFGPGTRLTVL.

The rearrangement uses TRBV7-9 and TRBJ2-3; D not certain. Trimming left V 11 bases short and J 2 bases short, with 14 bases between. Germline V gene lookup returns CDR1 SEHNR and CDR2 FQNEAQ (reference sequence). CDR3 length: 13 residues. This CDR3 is CAADGHDTDTQYF. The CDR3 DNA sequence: TGTGCCGCTGACGGGCACGACACAGATACGCAGTATTTT.

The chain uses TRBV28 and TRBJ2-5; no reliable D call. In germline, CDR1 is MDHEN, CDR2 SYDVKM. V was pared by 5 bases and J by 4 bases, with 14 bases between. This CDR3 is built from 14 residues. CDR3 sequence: CASSPTGGRETQYF. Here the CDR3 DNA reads TGTGCCAGCAGTCCTACTGGTGGCAGAGAGACCCAGTACTTC. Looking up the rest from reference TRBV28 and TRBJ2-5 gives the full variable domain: DVKVTQSSRYLVKRTGEKVFLECVQDMDHENMFWYRQDPGLGLRLIYFSYDVKMKEKGDIPEGYSVSREKKERFSLILESASTNQTSMYLCASSPTGGRETQYFGPGTRLLVL.

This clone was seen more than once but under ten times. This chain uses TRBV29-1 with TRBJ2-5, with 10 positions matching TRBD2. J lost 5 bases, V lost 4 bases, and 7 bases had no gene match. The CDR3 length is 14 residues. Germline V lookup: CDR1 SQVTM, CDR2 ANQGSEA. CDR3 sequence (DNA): TGCAGCGTTGTGGGGCTAGCGGGGGATGAGACCCAGTACTTC. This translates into CSVVGLAGDETQYF.

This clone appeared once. Here the CDR3 reads CASSLVGRSTDYGYTF. In DNA, the CDR3 is TGTGCCAGCAGCTTAGTAGGCCGGTCCACTGACTATGGCTACACCTTC. The chain has TRBV7-2 and TRBJ1-2; unclear D gene. The CDR3 extends over 16 amino acids. The V and J ends lost 1 base and 3 bases respectively, with 15 bases between them. In germline, CDR1 is SGHTA, CDR2 FQGNSA.